This T cell receptor (beta chain) was identified in a study of glioma-infiltrating T cells. Study-wide results and limits: Tissue-blood divergence was below expectation in non-neoplastic patients, above in gliomas.

CDR3 length: 15 amino acids. Trimming stripped 2 bases from V and 6 bases from J, with 15 bases between. Germline lookup yields CDR1 SNHLY and CDR2 FYNNEI. Using RNA template, CDR3s of TCR alpha and beta were amplified with iRepertoire arm-PCR. TCRdb used MiXCR to reprocess the multiplex PCR reads, holding one entry per CDR3 protein. The sample has more than 20,000 distinct CDR3 sequences, about 22% seen once; the top ten hold about 12%. On this clonotype: What it binds is unknown.

The source material was glioma tissue, nonneoplastic brain tissue, or PBMCs (not recorded which). The sequence came from a human donor with low-grade glioma or glioblastoma, undergoing nonglioma brain surgery, or in good health (not recorded which). The V call is TRBV2, the J call TRBJ2-3, with D perhaps TRBD2 (5 bases). The CDR3 loop is CASSEPLATRDTQYF. The CDR3 bases are TGTGCCAGCAGTGAACCGCTAGCCACAAGGGATACGCAGTATTTT.